These T cell receptor beta chains were read from a single sample in a study of blood T cell repertoires in COVID-19. Profiling relied on immunoSEQ multiplex PCR, and the TCRdb table lists in-frame clones only, not all of them. The sample consists of some 320,000 clones, 85% to 95% of them appearing once. The sequenced sample consisted of PBMCs or T cells enriched from blood (not recorded which). The receptors come from a woman aged 25 to 45 who had been exposed to COVID-19. The CDR3 runs from the conserved cysteine through the conserved F or W. D genes are given only for firm matches. Part of the rows lack a size; the others show once, few, many or a class for expanded clones.

v_gene,j_gene,d_gene,abundance,CDR3aa,CDR3nt
TRBV9,TRBJ2-5,NA,NA,CASSESGAVNQETQYF,TGTGCCAGCAGCGAAAGCGGAGCGGTGAACCAAGAGACCCAGTACTTC
TRBV7-9,TRBJ2-1,TRBD1,NA,CASSPRTGGLAEDNEQFF,TGTGCCAGCAGCCCGAGGACAGGGGGGCTAGCAGAGGATAATGAGCAGTTCTTC
TRBV7-2,TRBJ1-2,TRBD1,once,CASSLALGTGGRGYTF,TGTGCCAGCAGCTTAGCGCTCGGGACAGGGGGCCGTGGCTACACCTTC
TRBV9,TRBJ1-2,NA,NA,CASSALGRYTF,TGTGCCAGCAGCGCGTTGGGGAGATACACCTTC
TRBV7-3,TRBJ1-2,NA,NA,CASSLSGRGNYGYTF,TGTGCCAGCAGCTTAAGTGGTAGGGGTAACTATGGCTACACCTTC
TRBV5-4,TRBJ2-3,TRBD1,few,CASSDAVGQGLDTQYF,TGTGCCAGCAGCGATGCGGTGGGACAGGGATTAGATACGCAGTATTTT
TRBV3-1/TRBV3-2,TRBJ1-4,TRBD1,NA,CASSQERTGGYEKLFF,TGTGCCAGCAGCCAGGAACGAACAGGGGGGTATGAAAAACTGTTTTTT
TRBV19,TRBJ2-3,NA,NA,CASSIRGPSRADTQYF,TGTGCCAGTAGTATCCGTGGACCGTCGCGGGCAGATACGCAGTATTTT
TRBV5-1,TRBJ2-3,NA,NA,CASSLGGLTDTQYF,TGCGCCAGCAGCTTGGGGGGGCTCACAGATACGCAGTATTTT
TRBV7-9,TRBJ2-2,NA,NA,CASSPDRYTNTGELFF,TGTGCCAGCAGCCCCGACAGGTATACGAACACCGGGGAGCTGTTTTTT
TRBV10-2,TRBJ2-1,TRBD1,NA,CASSWPGQGIIGQFF,TGCGCCAGCAGTTGGCCGGGACAGGGTATTATAGGGCAGTTCTTC
TRBV9,TRBJ2-3,NA,NA,CASSPEVDTDTQYF,TGTGCCAGCAGCCCCGAGGTCGACACAGATACGCAGTATTTT
TRBV5-1,TRBJ1-2,NA,NA,CASSFLDKAYGYTF,TGCGCCAGCAGCTTCCTGGACAAGGCCTATGGCTACACCTTC
TRBV18,TRBJ1-3,NA,NA,CASSPFSEPSGNTIYF,TGTGCCAGCTCACCTTTCAGTGAACCCTCTGGAAACACCATATATTTT
TRBV18,TRBJ1-2,TRBD1,NA,CASSPGTGVDYGYTF,TGTGCCAGCTCACCAGGGACAGGGGTAGACTATGGCTACACCTTC
TRBV27,TRBJ2-3,NA,NA,CASTEHSTDTQYF,TGTGCCAGCACCGAACATAGCACAGATACGCAGTATTTT
TRBV27,TRBJ2-3,TRBD1,few,CASNRGGAWGTQYF,TGTGCAAGCAACAGGGGTGGCGCGTGGGGAACGCAGTATTTT
TRBV11-2,TRBJ1-2,NA,NA,CASTSLANYGYTF,TGTGCCAGCACCTCTCTAGCTAACTATGGCTACACCTTC
TRBV3-1/TRBV3-2,TRBJ2-7,TRBD2,NA,CASSQVAGANYEQYF,TGTGCCAGCAGCCAAGTAGCGGGGGCTAACTACGAGCAGTACTTC
TRBV7-9,TRBJ1-1,TRBD1,NA,CASSLLRSTGLNTEAFF,TGTGCCAGCAGCCTTCTACGCTCGACAGGGCTGAACACTGAAGCTTTCTTT
TRBV11-2,TRBJ2-7,NA,once,CASSLAYQQYF,TGTGCCAGCAGCTTAGCCTATCAGCAGTACTTC
TRBV6-5,TRBJ2-1,TRBD1,NA,CASSLTGEPYNEQFF,TGTGCCAGCAGTTTAACAGGGGAGCCGTACAATGAGCAGTTCTTC
TRBV3-1/TRBV3-2,TRBJ1-6,NA,once,CASSRQARALHF,TGTGCCAGCAGCCGACAGGCCCGGGCCCTCCACTTT
TRBV7-2,TRBJ1-1,NA,NA,CASSLGQWATEAFF,TGTGCCAGCAGCTTAGGTCAGTGGGCCACTGAAGCTTTCTTT
TRBV18,TRBJ1-4,NA,NA,CASSVRATNEKLFF,TGTGCCAGCTCAGTCCGGGCAACTAATGAAAAACTGTTTTTT
TRBV10-2,TRBJ1-2,TRBD1,NA,CASSEWTGGYGYTF,TGCGCCAGCAGTGAGTGGACAGGGGGCTATGGCTACACCTTC
TRBV27,TRBJ2-7,TRBD1,NA,CASSLTGTGDEQYF,TGTGCCAGCAGCCTCACCGGGACAGGGGACGAGCAGTACTTC
TRBV12-5,TRBJ1-6,NA,NA,CASGLAGFSPLHF,TGTGCTAGTGGTTTGGCAGGTTTTTCACCCCTCCACTTT
TRBV7-9,TRBJ1-5,NA,NA,CASSRIQENQPQHF,TGTGCCAGCAGCCGAATACAGGAAAATCAGCCCCAGCATTTT
TRBV16,TRBJ2-2,NA,NA,CASKRGNTGELFF,TGTGCCAGCAAACGAGGGAACACCGGGGAGCTGTTTTTT
TRBV7-3,TRBJ1-2,NA,NA,CASSATGGLDGYTF,TGTGCCAGCAGCGCAACCGGGGGGTTAGATGGCTACACCTTC